A single sample is the source of the 16 T cell receptor beta chains below, sequenced in a study of T cells after posttransplantation cyclophosphamide. Cells defined as naive were viable CD3+CD4+ or CD3+CD8+ and CCR7+CD45RA+CD45RO-CD95-CD27+CD28+. TCRdb's copy holds only in-frame clones and misses some; the assay was immunoSEQ multiplex PCR. This table holds 25,000 to 35,000 clones, about 89% found once. Sequenced input: naive CD4+ T cells sorted from PBMCs. The receptors shown here come from an older woman in good health, CMV-negative, and a related stem cell transplant donor.

V gene TRBV21-1 combines with J gene TRBJ1-5; the D call TRBD1 from the table was never checked on the DNA. TRBV21-1 is an annotated pseudogene. The CDR3 is made up of 14 amino acids. The CDR3 DNA sequence: TGTGCCAGCAGCCCCCGTCAGGGGGATCAGCCCCAGCATTTT. This codes for CASSPRQGDQPQHF.

This sequence joins TRBV6-6 and TRBJ2-5; D unclear. Germline-derived CDR1 and CDR2 are MNHNY and SVGAGI (reference sequence). This CDR3 is built from 15 residues. Between the trimmed V and J ends, which lost 2 bases and 7 bases, there was a span of 17 bases. The CDR3 sequence: CASSYGTSSAWTQYF. As DNA, the CDR3 is TGTGCCAGCAGTTACGGCACCTCCTCAGCGTGGACCCAGTACTTC.

This sequence joins TRBV19 and TRBJ2-4; 8 bases line up with TRBD2. The J segment lost 8 bases and the V segment lost 4 bases, leaving 4 bases of the junction unmatched. CDR1 is LNHDA, CDR2 SQIVND, per germline (reference sequence). CDR3 length: 13 residues. The CDR3 is CASSNSGKDIQYF. The CDR3 region has the DNA TGTGCCAGTAGTAATAGCGGGAAGGACATTCAGTACTTC.

V usage is TRBV5-1 and J usage is TRBJ1-3; a weak D match, TRBD1 (5 bases). CDR1 is SGHRS and CDR2 is YFSETQ in the germline V gene. The CDR3 is 16 residues long. V was cut by 10 bases and J by 0 bases, with 20 bases left in between. The CDR3 loop reads CACTPGGTSSGNTIYF. Here the CDR3 DNA reads TGCGCCTGTACGCCTGGGGGGACTAGCTCTGGAAACACCATATATTTT.

The rearrangement uses TRBV5-4 and TRBJ1-3; possibly TRBD1 for D (6 bases). Germline V gene data show CDR1 as SGHNT and CDR2 as YYREEE (reference sequence). Trimming removed 1 base at V and 3 bases at J, with 17 bases between. This CDR3 has 17 amino acids. The CDR3 nucleotides read TGTGCCAGCAGCTTGTCCGGGGGGCCATATTTTGGAAACACCATATATTTT. Translating it yields CASSLSGGPYFGNTIYF.

The V call is TRBV7-2, the J call TRBJ1-2; 10 bases map to TRBD1. The CDR3 totals 15 residues. The V and J ends lost 5 bases and 4 bases, in that order; junction bases with no gene match: 7. Germline CDR1 SGHTA, CDR2 FQGNSA. The CDR3 DNA is TGTGCCAGCAGCCCAAGACAGGGGGCCAGCTATGGCTACACCTTC. It translates to CASSPRQGASYGYTF. Filled out from reference TRBV7-2 and TRBJ1-2, the complete variable domain reads GAGVSQSPSNKVTEKGKDVELRCDPISGHTALYWYRQSLGQGLEFLIYFQGNSAPDKSGLPSDRFSAERTGGSVSTLTIQRTQQEDSAVYLCASSPRQGASYGYTFGSGTRLTVV.

This chain joins TRBV28 and TRBJ2-3; TRBD2 agrees at 7 bases. After removal of 7 bases from V and 0 bases from J, the junction contained 25 bases not matched to a gene. Germline V gene sequence: CDR1 MDHEN, CDR2 SYDVKM. There are 21 residues in the CDR3. The CDR3 loop reads CASNYPPKAGLDKTSTDTQYF. The CDR3 DNA sequence: TGTGCCAGCAACTATCCCCCAAAAGCGGGACTCGATAAGACTAGCACAGATACGCAGTATTTT.

This clone was recorded only once. The chain uses TRBV30 and TRBJ2-6, with 8 bases fitting TRBD1. The CDR3 is 15 residues long. CDR1 and CDR2 (germline): GTSNPN, SVGIG (reference sequence). V was pared by 3 bases and J by 3 bases, with 4 bases of the junction left unmatched. CDR3 sequence reads: CAWRSGGVGANVLTF. The CDR3 region has the DNA TGTGCCTGGAGGTCAGGGGGCGTTGGGGCCAACGTCCTGACTTTC.

The chain carries TRBV4-3 and TRBJ2-1, with TRBD2 matching over 9 bases. CDR3 length: 15 amino acids. Germline CDR1 LGHNA, CDR2 YSLEER. The V gene end was trimmed by 4 bases and the J gene end by 7 bases; junction bases not matched to a gene: 8. Here the CDR3 DNA reads TGCGCCAGCAGCCGCCTAGCGGGGAATGCTAATGAGCAGTTCTTC. Translating it yields CASSRLAGNANEQFF.

The rearrangement links TRBV11-3 to TRBJ2-7; possible D gene TRBD1, 7 bases. The CDR3 totals 14 residues. Trimming took off 5 bases at V and 6 bases at J, with 17 bases between the two ends. Germline CDR1 SGHNT, CDR2 YENEEA. CDR3 nucleotide sequence: TGTGCCAGCAGCCCGGGAGACAGGGTAGGCGAGCAGTACTTC. It codes for CASSPGDRVGEQYF.

The rearrangement joins TRBV2 to TRBJ1-2; 11 positions agree with TRBD1. V lost 4 bases, J lost 8 bases, and 6 bases stayed unmatched. Germline V gene data show CDR1 as SNHLY and CDR2 as FYNNEI. The CDR3 contains 14 residues. CDR3 nucleotides: TGTGCCAGCAGTGCTGGACAGGGGGCTGGCGGCTACACCTTC. Its protein is CASSAGQGAGGYTF.

This clone was seen more than once but under ten times. The V and J genes are TRBV6-5 and TRBJ1-4; no clear D gene. CDR1 is MNHEY, CDR2 SVGAGI, per germline. This CDR3 is built from 14 residues. Trimming removed 2 bases from V and 11 bases from J, with 15 bases in between. The CDR3 loop reads CASSYPSEGGKLFF. CDR3 DNA sequence: TGTGCCAGCAGTTACCCCTCTGAGGGTGGGAAACTGTTTTTT.

The chain joins TRBV7-9 to TRBJ2-3; D may be TRBD1 (6 bases). Trimming left V 1 base short and J 3 bases short, with 8 bases between. CDR1 and CDR2 from the germline V gene are SEHNR and FQNEAQ (reference sequence). CDR3 length: 14 residues. The CDR3 is CASSLGTGTDTQYF. CDR3 coding DNA: TGTGCCAGCAGCTTAGGTACAGGGACAGATACGCAGTATTTT.

The sample holds one count of this clone. This chain joins TRBV18 and TRBJ2-7; weak D call: TRBD2 (6 bases). The germline V gene has CDR1 KGHSH and CDR2 LQKENI. The CDR3 is 13 residues long. Trimming cost V 5 bases and J 3 bases, with 11 bases left between them. The CDR3 region has the DNA TGTGCCAGCTCAACGGGGGACGGCTACGAGCAGTACTTC. Translating it yields CASSTGDGYEQYF.

In this sample, this clone turned up a few times. The chain carries TRBV5-1 and TRBJ1-1; D call uncertain. V lost 0 bases and J lost 0, with 6 bases in between. Germline values: CDR1 SGHRS, CDR2 YFSETQ. The CDR3 length is 14 residues. CDR3 bases: TGCGCCAGCAGCTTGGCCGGGATGAACACTGAAGCTTTCTTT. Translation gives CASSLAGMNTEAFF.

The chain has TRBV7-2 and TRBJ2-5; D unclear. Germline values: CDR1 SGHTA, CDR2 FQGNSA. The length of the CDR3 is 15 residues. Trimming took off 1 base at V and 4 bases at J, with 13 bases between the two ends. This CDR3 is CASSLVGLATETQYF. The CDR3 DNA reads as TGTGCCAGCAGCTTAGTTGGCCTCGCCACAGAGACCCAGTACTTC.